The TCR beta chain described here comes from a study of shared clonotypes between healthy human individuals. CDR1 SGHAT and CDR2 FQNNGV come from the germline V gene. CDR3 length equals 17 residues. V shed 2 bases and J 3 bases; nucleotides not matched to a gene: 11. Evenly divided among several immunoSEQ plates was the genomic DNA of each subset. The authors' processing: Filtering differed, since immunoSEQ gave only junction sequences and no quality scores. The data were produced by immunoSEQ multiplex PCR, yet TCRdb's version contains in-frame clones alone and is incomplete. D and trimming were read from the DNA, whereas the V and J calls and clone size are those reported in that table. The sample contains more than 450,000 clones, approximately 85% of which appear only once. For unsorted samples, genomic DNA was extracted from tens of millions of PBMCs. Concerning this clone: Its antigen is not identified.

Regarding the study as a whole: Read depth was anticipated to influence clonotype sharing among donors.

This sequence was found in a woman aged 40 to 55 in good health. Some clones in this sample may be carry-over from other donors' samples. This chain links TRBV11-2 with TRBJ2-7, with TRBD1 identical over 9 bases. The sequenced material came from PBMCs. As DNA, the CDR3 is TGTGCCAGCAGCTTATTAAGGGAGGACAGGGGTGTCTACGAGCAGTACTTC. Protein: CASSLLREDRGVYEQYF. Supplemented by reference TRBV11-2 and TRBJ2-7, the full variable domain reads EAGVAQSPRYKIIEKRQSVAFWCNPISGHATLYWYQQILGQGPKLLIQFQNNGVVDDSQLPKDRFSAERLKGVDSTLKIQPAKLEDSAVYLCASSLLREDRGVYEQYFGPGTRLTVT.